A single sample gave rise to the 6 T cell receptor beta chains below, sequenced in a study of blood T cells in healthy people across ages. Alongside a J-beta primer mix, a sample-barcoded 5' primer served in a second PCR lasting about 6 to 12 cycles. A single record per CDR3 protein comes from TCRdb applying MiXCR to the 5' RACE reads. The sample has 1,800,000 or so distinct CDR3 sequences; about two fifths are singletons. Material: blood. The receptors come from a human donor in good health.

The CDR3 sequence is CASHDRETYEQYF. In DNA form, the CDR3 reads TGTGCCAGCCATGACAGGGAAACCTACGAGCAGTACTTC. The chain links TRBV6-2 or TRBV6-3 to TRBJ2-7; 7 nucleotides agree with TRBD1. V shed 8 bases and J 2 bases; nucleotides not matched to a gene: 6. This CDR3 is built from 13 residues. CDR1 MNHEY and CDR2 SVGEGT come from the germline V gene.

Many counts were recorded for this clonotype. This chain connects TRBV9 to TRBJ2-1; TRBD2 might be the D (5 bases). The CDR3 is made up of 14 amino acids. CDR1 SGDLS and CDR2 YYNGEE come from the germline V gene. V was cut by 0 bases and J by 8 bases, with 12 bases left in between. The CDR3 protein is CASSVDSPGDEQFF. The CDR3 coding sequence is TGTGCCAGCAGCGTAGACAGCCCCGGGGATGAGCAGTTCTTC.

The rearrangement uses TRBV6-2 or TRBV6-3 and TRBJ1-5, with a tentative D call TRBD1 (6 bases). V was cut by 10 bases and J by 3 bases, with 16 bases left in between. CDR1 and CDR2 (germline): MNHEY, SVGEGT. The CDR3 loop spans 14 amino acids. DNA for the CDR3: TGTGCCACCCAAACCCGGGACACCAATCAGCCCCAGCATTTT. Protein sequence: CATQTRDTNQPQHF.

V is TRBV28 and J is TRBJ1-4; D might be TRBD1 (5 bases). CDR1 MDHEN and CDR2 SYDVKM come from the germline V gene. This CDR3 has 15 amino acids. Trimming took 3 bases from V and 6 from J, leaving 14 bases between them. This chain's CDR3 is CASSFRLQGYEKLFF. In DNA form, the CDR3 reads TGTGCCAGCAGTTTCCGCCTGCAGGGCTATGAAAAACTGTTTTTT.

This clonotype appeared many times. The J gene is TRBJ2-5, the V gene TRBV12-3 or TRBV12-4; D is ambiguous. The germline V and J ends were trimmed by 2 bases and 5 bases, with 6 bases remaining between them. This CDR3 has 12 residues. The CDR3 coding sequence is TGTGCCAGCAGTTTAAGGCCGGAGACCCAGTACTTC. Encoded protein: CASSLRPETQYF.

This clonotype was counted a few times. The rearrangement uses TRBV14 and TRBJ1-2, with TRBD1 as a possible D gene (5 bases). CDR3 size: 14 residues. Trimming left V 4 bases short and J 8 bases short, with 17 bases between. From germline, CDR1 is SGHDN and CDR2 FVKESK. As DNA, the CDR3 is TGTGCCAGCAGCCTCCTGGGCAGGGAAGGCGGCTACACCTTC. Its translation: CASSLLGREGGYTF.